This T cell receptor beta chain originates from a study of monozygotic twins with cystic fibrosis. A note on this clone: The antigen is undetermined.

Study-wide findings and caveats: Nucleotide-identical clonotype sharing was significantly higher within monozygotic CF twin pairs than between unrelated CF individuals. Median Simpson clonality of 0.0095 suggested naive T cells predominated.

TCRdb's copy holds only in-frame clones and misses some; the assay was immunoSEQ multiplex PCR. The sample lists 20,000 or so clones, around nine tenths occurring once. This receptor was taken from a woman aged 25 to 39 with cystic fibrosis. The material sequenced was blood.

DNA for the CDR3: TGTGCCAGCACCGACGGCAGGGCCACCGGGGAGCTGTTTTTT. It specifies CASTDGRATGELFF. V usage is TRBV2 and J usage is TRBJ2-2; maybe TRBD1 (5 bases). The CDR3 length is 14 residues. V lost 7 bases to trimming and J lost 4 bases, with 13 bases between them. From germline, CDR1 is SNHLY and CDR2 FYNNEI.